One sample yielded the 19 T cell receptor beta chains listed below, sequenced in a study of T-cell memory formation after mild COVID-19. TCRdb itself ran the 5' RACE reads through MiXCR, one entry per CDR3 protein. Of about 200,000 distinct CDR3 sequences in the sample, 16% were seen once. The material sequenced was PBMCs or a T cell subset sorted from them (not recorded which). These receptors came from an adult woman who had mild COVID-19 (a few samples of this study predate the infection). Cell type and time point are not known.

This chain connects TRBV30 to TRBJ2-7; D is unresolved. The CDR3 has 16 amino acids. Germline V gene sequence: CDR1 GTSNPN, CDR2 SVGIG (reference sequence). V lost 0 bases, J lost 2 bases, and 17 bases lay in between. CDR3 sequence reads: CAWSVHVVSVPYEQYF. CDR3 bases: TGTGCCTGGAGTGTACACGTGGTGTCCGTTCCCTACGAGCAGTACTTC.

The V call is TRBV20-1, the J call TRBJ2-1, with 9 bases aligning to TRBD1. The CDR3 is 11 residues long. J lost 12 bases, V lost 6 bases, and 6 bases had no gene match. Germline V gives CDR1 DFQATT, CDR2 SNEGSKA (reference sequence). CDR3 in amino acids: CSARQGQGQFF. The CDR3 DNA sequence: TGCAGTGCACGCCAGGGACAGGGGCAGTTCTTC.

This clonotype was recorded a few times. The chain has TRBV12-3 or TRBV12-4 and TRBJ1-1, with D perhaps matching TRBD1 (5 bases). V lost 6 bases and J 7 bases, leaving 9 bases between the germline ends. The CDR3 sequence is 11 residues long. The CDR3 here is CASSPGGEAFF. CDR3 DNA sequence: TGTGCCAGCAGCCCGGGGGGTGAAGCTTTCTTT.

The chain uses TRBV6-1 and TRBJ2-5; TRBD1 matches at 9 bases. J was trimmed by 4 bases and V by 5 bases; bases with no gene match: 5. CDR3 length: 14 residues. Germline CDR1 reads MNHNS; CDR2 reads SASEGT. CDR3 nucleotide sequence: TGTGCCAGCAGTCGGACAGGGGCGGGAGAGACCCAGTACTTC. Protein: CASSRTGAGETQYF.

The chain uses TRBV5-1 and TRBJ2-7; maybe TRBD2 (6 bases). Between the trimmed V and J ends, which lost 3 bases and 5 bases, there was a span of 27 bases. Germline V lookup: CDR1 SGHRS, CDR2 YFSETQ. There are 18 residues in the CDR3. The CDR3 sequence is CASSSPLGGRISVHEQYF. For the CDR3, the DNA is TGCGCCAGCAGCTCGCCCCTCGGGGGACGGATATCAGTCCACGAGCAGTACTTC.

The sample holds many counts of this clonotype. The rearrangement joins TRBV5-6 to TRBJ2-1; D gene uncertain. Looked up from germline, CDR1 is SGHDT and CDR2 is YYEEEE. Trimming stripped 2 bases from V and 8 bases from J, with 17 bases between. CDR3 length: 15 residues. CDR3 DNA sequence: TGTGCCAGCAGCTTAGGCGACTTGCTAAGAGATGAGCAGTTCTTC. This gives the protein CASSLGDLLRDEQFF.

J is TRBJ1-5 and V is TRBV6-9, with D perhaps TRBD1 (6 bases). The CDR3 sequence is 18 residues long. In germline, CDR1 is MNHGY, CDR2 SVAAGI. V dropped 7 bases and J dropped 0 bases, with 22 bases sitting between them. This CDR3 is CASISPPGHPYSNQPQHF. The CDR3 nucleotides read TGTGCCAGCATTAGCCCCCCGGGACACCCATATAGCAATCAGCCCCAGCATTTT.

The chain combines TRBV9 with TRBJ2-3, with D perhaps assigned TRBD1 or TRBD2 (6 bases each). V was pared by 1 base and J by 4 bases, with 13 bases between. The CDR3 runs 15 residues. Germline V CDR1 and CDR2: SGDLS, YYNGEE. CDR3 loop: CASSVSSGAADTQYF. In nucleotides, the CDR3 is TGTGCCAGCAGCGTAAGCTCGGGGGCCGCAGATACGCAGTATTTT. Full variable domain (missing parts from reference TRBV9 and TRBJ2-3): DSGVTQTPKHLITATGQRVTLRCSPRSGDLSVYWYQQSLDQGLQFLIQYYNGEERAKGNILERFSAQQFPDLHSELNLSSLELGDSALYFCASSVSSGAADTQYFGPGTRLTVL.

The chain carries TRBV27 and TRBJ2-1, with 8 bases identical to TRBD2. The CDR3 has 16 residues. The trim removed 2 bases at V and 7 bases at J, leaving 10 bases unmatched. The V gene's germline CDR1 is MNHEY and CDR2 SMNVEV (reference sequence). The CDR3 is CASSLERAGALNEQFF. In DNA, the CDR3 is TGTGCCAGCAGTTTAGAAAGAGCGGGAGCTTTGAATGAGCAGTTCTTC.

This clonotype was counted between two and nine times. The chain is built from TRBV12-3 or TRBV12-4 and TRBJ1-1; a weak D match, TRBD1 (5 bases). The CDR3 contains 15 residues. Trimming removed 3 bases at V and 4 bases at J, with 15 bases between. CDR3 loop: CASSLGASGTTEAFF. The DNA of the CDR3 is TGTGCCAGCAGTTTGGGAGCGTCCGGGACCACTGAAGCTTTCTTT.

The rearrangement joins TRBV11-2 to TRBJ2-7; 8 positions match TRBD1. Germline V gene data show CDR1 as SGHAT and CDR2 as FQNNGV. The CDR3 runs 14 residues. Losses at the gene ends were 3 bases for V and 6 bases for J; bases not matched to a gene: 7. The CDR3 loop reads CASSFGQGPSEQYF. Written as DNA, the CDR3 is TGTGCCAGCAGCTTCGGACAGGGCCCAAGCGAGCAGTACTTC. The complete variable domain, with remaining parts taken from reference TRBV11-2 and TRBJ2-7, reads EAGVAQSPRYKIIEKRQSVAFWCNPISGHATLYWYQQILGQGPKLLIQFQNNGVVDDSQLPKDRFSAERLKGVDSTLKIQPAKLEDSAVYLCASSFGQGPSEQYFGPGTRLTVT.

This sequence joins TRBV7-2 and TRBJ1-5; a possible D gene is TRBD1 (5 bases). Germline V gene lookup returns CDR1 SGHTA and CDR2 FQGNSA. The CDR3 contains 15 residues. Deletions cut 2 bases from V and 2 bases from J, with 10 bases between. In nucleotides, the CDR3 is TGTGCCAGCAGCTTATGGGGGTCTCGCAATCAGCCCCAGCATTTT. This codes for CASSLWGSRNQPQHF.

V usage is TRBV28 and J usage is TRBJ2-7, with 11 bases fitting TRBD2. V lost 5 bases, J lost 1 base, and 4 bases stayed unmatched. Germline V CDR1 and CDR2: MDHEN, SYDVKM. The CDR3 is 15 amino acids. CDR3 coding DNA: TGTGCCAGCAGTACCCTAGCGGGAGGATCCTACGAGCAGTACTTC. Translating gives CASSTLAGGSYEQYF.

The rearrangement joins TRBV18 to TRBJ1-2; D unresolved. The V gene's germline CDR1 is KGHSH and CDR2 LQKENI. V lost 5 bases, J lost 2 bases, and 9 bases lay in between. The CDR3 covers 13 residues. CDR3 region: CASSMEINYGYTF. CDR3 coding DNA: TGTGCCAGCTCAATGGAGATCAACTATGGCTACACCTTC.

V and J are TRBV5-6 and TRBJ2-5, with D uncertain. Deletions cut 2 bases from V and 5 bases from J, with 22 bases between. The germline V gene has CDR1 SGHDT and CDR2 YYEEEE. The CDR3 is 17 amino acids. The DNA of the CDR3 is TGTGCCAGCAGCTTCCGAATTTCGCGCCGTCCAAGGGAGACCCAGTACTTC. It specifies CASSFRISRRPRETQYF. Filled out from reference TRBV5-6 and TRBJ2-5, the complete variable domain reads DAGVTQSPTHLIKTRGQQVTLRCSPKSGHDTVSWYQQALGQGPQFIFQYYEEEERQRGNFPDRFSGHQFPNYSSELNVNALLLGDSALYLCASSFRISRRPRETQYFGPGTRLLVL.

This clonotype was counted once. Here the CDR3 reads CAIRSGDTYNEQFF. CDR3 DNA sequence: TGTGCCATCAGGTCAGGGGACACCTACAATGAGCAGTTCTTC. V is TRBV10-3 and J is TRBJ2-1, with D possibly being TRBD1 (6 bases). With 6 bases removed from V and 2 bases from J, the gap between germline ends came to 11 bases. CDR1 ENHRY and CDR2 SYGVKD come from the germline V gene. The CDR3 totals 14 residues.

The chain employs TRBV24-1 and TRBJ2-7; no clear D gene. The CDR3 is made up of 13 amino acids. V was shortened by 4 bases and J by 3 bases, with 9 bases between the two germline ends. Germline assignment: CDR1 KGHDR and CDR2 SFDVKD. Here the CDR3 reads CATSDSPSYEQYF. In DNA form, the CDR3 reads TGTGCCACCAGTGACAGTCCTAGCTACGAGCAGTACTTC.

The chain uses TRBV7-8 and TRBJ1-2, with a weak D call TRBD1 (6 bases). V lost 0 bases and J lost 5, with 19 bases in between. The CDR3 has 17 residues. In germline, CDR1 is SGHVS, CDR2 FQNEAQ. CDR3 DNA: TGTGCCAGCAGCTTAGCAAGCCAGCGGCCAGGGGTATATGGCTACACCTTC. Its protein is CASSLASQRPGVYGYTF.

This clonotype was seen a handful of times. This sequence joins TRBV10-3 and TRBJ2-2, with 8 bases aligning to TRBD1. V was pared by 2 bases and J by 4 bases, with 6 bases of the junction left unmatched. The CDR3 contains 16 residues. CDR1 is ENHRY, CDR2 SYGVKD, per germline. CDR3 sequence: CAISEGQGGFTGELFF. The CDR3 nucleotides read TGTGCCATCAGTGAGGGACAGGGAGGATTCACCGGGGAGCTGTTTTTT.